These 30 T cell receptor beta chains were all obtained from the same sample, sequenced in a study of identical twins. TCRdb called the 5' RACE reads again in MiXCR, with one record for every CDR3 protein. The repertoire holds over 600,000 distinct CDR3 sequences, with 21% as singletons. This sample also belongs to another study, concerning T cells expressing NK-cell markers.

The sequenced sample consisted of PBMCs. These receptors were collected from a woman between 18 and 30 years old in good health.

At least ten counts were recorded for this clonotype. The V and J genes are TRBV12-3 or TRBV12-4 and TRBJ1-2, with D maybe TRBD1 (6 bases). The V end lost 7 bases, the J end lost 0 bases, and 12 bases lay between the germline ends. The CDR3 has 14 amino acids. CDR3 amino acids: CASTRTEANYGYTF. CDR3 nucleotides: TGTGCCAGCACAAGGACAGAGGCTAACTATGGCTACACCTTC.

This clonotype showed up many times. This chain uses TRBV20-1 with TRBJ2-1, with 10 bases that match TRBD2. CDR1 DFQATT and CDR2 SNEGSKA come from the germline V gene (reference sequence). Trimming cost V 3 bases and J 7 bases; bases outside gene matches: 3. The CDR3 has 13 amino acids. The DNA for the CDR3 is TGCAGTGCTAGTAGCGGGGGGTTTAATGAGCAGTTCTTC. Translation gives CSASSGGFNEQFF.

The V gene is TRBV7-9, the J gene TRBJ1-1; D gene ambiguous. The CDR3 runs 12 residues. Per germline, CDR1 SEHNR and CDR2 FQNEAQ (reference sequence). Trimming pared 5 bases from V and 7 bases from J, leaving 11 bases between. CDR3 in DNA: TGTGCCAGCAGCCGAACCGACGGTGAAGCTTTCTTT. Protein: CASSRTDGEAFF.

The genes are TRBV7-2 and TRBJ1-5; D is ambiguous. Germline V gene lookup returns CDR1 SGHTA and CDR2 FQGNSA. V shed 3 bases and J shed 8 bases, with 11 bases lying between them. CDR3 size: 13 residues. CDR3 coding DNA: TGTGCCAGCAGCTTCACATACGGAGAGCCCCAGCATTTT. Its translation is CASSFTYGEPQHF.

In its sample, this clonotype was seen many times. The chain is built from TRBV18 and TRBJ2-5; no firm D call. The CDR3 consists of 11 residues. Germline CDR1 and CDR2: KGHSH and LQKENI. V was trimmed by 8 bases and J by 2 bases, leaving 6 bases between them. CDR3 protein: CASSRQETQYF. CDR3 DNA sequence: TGTGCCAGCAGCCGACAAGAGACCCAGTACTTC.

This clonotype was recorded at least ten times. J is TRBJ1-6 and V is TRBV20-1, with 11 nucleotides matching TRBD1. Germline V lookup: CDR1 DFQATT, CDR2 SNEGSKA (reference sequence). The CDR3 runs 14 residues. V dropped 1 base and J dropped 16; count of bases not matched to a gene: 9. For the CDR3, the DNA is TGCAGTGCTAGAGGGACAGGGGGCCGATTCCTACTCCACTTT. Translation: CSARGTGGRFLLHF.

This clonotype was observed a handful of times. The V gene is TRBV6-1, the J gene TRBJ2-7; 8 positions agree with TRBD2. V lost 6 bases and J lost 6; bases outside the gene matches: 13. The V gene's germline CDR1 is MNHNS and CDR2 SASEGT. The CDR3 is 15 residues long. CDR3 coding DNA: TGTGCCAGCAGCCAAGGGACTAGGGGACCCGGCGAGCAGTACTTC. Its translation is CASSQGTRGPGEQYF.

The rearrangement joins TRBV20-1 to TRBJ2-7; 12 bases are shared with TRBD2. CDR3 length equals 15 residues. The V and J ends lost 6 bases and 2 bases, in that order; junction bases with no gene match: 8. Germline CDR1 DFQATT, CDR2 SNEGSKA (reference sequence). The CDR3 protein is CSASPSGRAPYEQYF. CDR3 in DNA: TGCAGTGCGAGTCCTAGCGGGAGGGCCCCCTACGAGCAGTACTTC.

The chain joins TRBV4-3 to TRBJ2-1, with D possibly matching TRBD2 (5 bases). This CDR3 comprises 13 residues. Germline CDR1 reads LGHNA; CDR2 reads YSLEER. Trimming stripped 0 bases from V and 10 bases from J, with 10 bases between. The CDR3, as DNA: TGCGCCAGCAGCCAAGACCGGCCGGGGGAGCAGTTCTTC. Its translation: CASSQDRPGEQFF.

The chain uses TRBV24-1 and TRBJ2-1; 8 bases agree with TRBD2. The junction had 4 bases not matched to a gene; V was cut back by 1 base and J by 6 bases. The CDR3 consists of 15 residues. Germline CDR1 and CDR2: KGHDR and SFDVKD. In DNA form, the CDR3 reads TGTGCCACCAGTGATTTAGCGGGGGCCATCAATGAGCAGTTCTTC. Its translation is CATSDLAGAINEQFF.

J is TRBJ1-1 and V is TRBV27; 10 nucleotides match TRBD1. The V gene end was trimmed by 4 bases and the J gene end by 0 bases; junction bases not matched to a gene: 2. The germline V gene has CDR1 MNHEY and CDR2 SMNVEV (reference sequence). The CDR3 is 15 amino acids. In DNA, the CDR3 is TGTGCCAGCAGTTGGACAGGGGGGATGAACACTGAAGCTTTCTTT. Protein: CASSWTGGMNTEAFF.

This clonotype was recorded a few times. The genes are TRBV29-1 and TRBJ2-3; D is unresolved. The CDR3 loop spans 12 amino acids. Trimming left V 4 bases short and J 3 bases short, with 8 bases between. The germline gives CDR1 SQVTM, CDR2 ANQGSEA. The CDR3: CSVVVLTDTQYF. CDR3 nucleotides: TGCAGCGTTGTCGTATTGACAGATACGCAGTATTTT.

V and J are TRBV12-3 or TRBV12-4 and TRBJ2-5; D is possibly TRBD2 (5 bases). The CDR3 loop spans 14 amino acids. The V end was cut by 5 bases, the J end by 7 bases, with 17 bases between. CDR3 protein: CASSPEDVLATQYF. CDR3 DNA: TGTGCCAGCAGTCCGGAGGACGTTCTGGCGACCCAGTACTTC.

The CDR3 loop reads CAISAAVQETQYF. The CDR3 DNA sequence: TGTGCCATCAGTGCGGCAGTACAAGAGACCCAGTACTTC. J is TRBJ2-5 and V is TRBV10-3; D is undetermined. Trimming removed 4 bases at V and 2 bases at J, with 8 bases between. Looked up from germline, CDR1 is ENHRY and CDR2 is SYGVKD. The CDR3 spans 13 residues.

In its sample, this clonotype was seen a few times. The genes are TRBV5-1 and TRBJ2-7; D not resolved. V lost 1 base to trimming and J lost 7 bases, with 12 bases between them. Germline V gene data show CDR1 as SGHRS and CDR2 as YFSETQ. CDR3 length: 13 amino acids. CDR3 DNA: TGCGCCAGCAGCTTGACCCACAAGGAGGAGCAGTACTTC. As protein: CASSLTHKEEQYF.

A few counts support this clonotype. The chain employs TRBV6-6 and TRBJ2-1; 7 positions agree with TRBD2. The length of the CDR3 is 13 residues. Germline V lookup: CDR1 MNHNY, CDR2 SVGAGI (reference sequence). V lost 4 bases and J lost 9; bases outside the gene matches: 6. The CDR3 DNA reads as TGTGCCAGCAGTTCCTGGACTAGTGTTGAGCAGTTCTTC. Translating gives CASSSWTSVEQFF.

The table lists this clonotype with a few counts. The chain has TRBV5-1 and TRBJ1-2, with a weak D call TRBD1 (6 bases). Trimming pared 6 bases from V and 0 bases from J, leaving 12 bases between. The CDR3 has 14 residues. In germline, CDR1 is SGHRS, CDR2 YFSETQ. The CDR3 coding sequence is TGCGCCAGCAACCCAGGACAGACTAACTATGGCTACACCTTC. Encoded protein: CASNPGQTNYGYTF.

The chain couples TRBV25-1 to TRBJ2-1, with a weak D call TRBD1 (6 bases). In germline, CDR1 is MGHDK, CDR2 SYGVNS. The CDR3 spans 14 residues. Trimming shortened V by 6 bases and J by 8 bases, and 17 bases separated the two germline ends. CDR3 sequence: CASSQTGFRDEQFF. DNA of the CDR3: TGTGCCAGCAGCCAAACAGGGTTCCGGGATGAGCAGTTCTTC.

The rearrangement uses TRBV9 and TRBJ1-2, with a tentative D call TRBD1 (6 bases). CDR3 length: 17 residues. Germline CDR1 is SGDLS and CDR2 is YYNGEE. V lost 0 bases and J lost 4, with 19 bases in between. CDR3 bases: TGTGCCAGCAGCGTAGGGGCAGGGGAAAAATTTTTCTATGGCTACACCTTC. Protein sequence: CASSVGAGEKFFYGYTF. Together with reference TRBV9 and TRBJ1-2, the CDR3 gives the full variable domain: DSGVTQTPKHLITATGQRVTLRCSPRSGDLSVYWYQQSLDQGLQFLIQYYNGEERAKGNILERFSAQQFPDLHSELNLSSLELGDSALYFCASSVGAGEKFFYGYTFGSGTRLTVV.

The chain combines TRBV7-3 with TRBJ2-5, with D possibly matching TRBD2 (7 bases). Trimming pared 3 bases from V and 5 bases from J, leaving 16 bases between. Germline assignment: CDR1 SGHTA and CDR2 FQGTGA. The CDR3 totals 15 residues. The CDR3 nucleotides are TGTGCCAGCAGCTTCAGGGGAGGGGCTCGCGAGACCCAGTACTTC. Translation gives CASSFRGGARETQYF.

This rearrangement joins TRBV11-2 to TRBJ2-7, with unresolved D. Trimming cost V 3 bases and J 6 bases, with 6 bases left between them. Germline assignment: CDR1 SGHAT and CDR2 FQNNGV. The CDR3 is made up of 11 amino acids. The CDR3 region is CASSFPLEQYF. The CDR3 coding sequence is TGTGCCAGCAGCTTTCCCCTCGAGCAGTACTTC.

This clonotype was seen a few times. The chain carries TRBV20-1 and TRBJ1-1, with D unresolved. The germline CDR1 and CDR2 sequences are DFQATT and SNEGSKA (reference sequence). V gave up 3 bases and J gave up 4 bases, with 9 bases separating them. The CDR3 consists of 12 residues. The CDR3 region has the DNA TGCAGTGCTAGTTATAGTATCACTGAAGCTTTCTTT. The encoded protein is CSASYSITEAFF.

This clonotype was observed at least ten times. This rearrangement joins TRBV12-3 or TRBV12-4 to TRBJ1-3, with D unresolved. V was trimmed by 5 bases and J by 1 base, leaving 9 bases between them. CDR3 length equals 14 residues. The CDR3, as DNA: TGTGCCAGCAGTAGCAGAGGTTCTGGAAACACCATATATTTT. This translates into CASSSRGSGNTIYF.

This clonotype was found a few times. V gene TRBV20-1 combines with J gene TRBJ1-2; D perhaps matches TRBD1 (5 bases). The V and J ends lost 7 bases and 8 bases respectively, with 14 bases between them. The length of the CDR3 is 11 residues. CDR1 is DFQATT, CDR2 SNEGSKA, per germline (reference sequence). The CDR3: CSVSGREGYTF. The CDR3 nucleotides are TGCAGTGTTTCAGGGCGAGAAGGCTACACCTTC.

This clonotype was picked up a small number of times. The chain is built from TRBV7-2 and TRBJ2-7; D not resolved. The CDR3 totals 10 residues. Germline-derived CDR1 and CDR2 are SGHTA and FQGNSA. V was shortened by 2 bases and J by 7 bases, with 3 bases between the two germline ends. This CDR3 is CASSLSEQYF. CDR3 bases: TGTGCCAGCAGCTTAAGTGAGCAGTACTTC.

The J gene is TRBJ1-6, the V gene TRBV12-5, with TRBD1 matching over 7 bases. Per the germline V gene, CDR1 is LGHNT and CDR2 is FRNRAP. This CDR3 contains 14 residues. The V segment lost 6 bases and the J segment 8 bases; nucleotides outside the gene matches: 7. CDR3 nucleotides: TGTGCTAGTGGAAAGACAGGGTCAGATTCACCCCTCCACTTT. It is translated as CASGKTGSDSPLHF.

This clonotype was observed a handful of times. The chain links TRBV9 to TRBJ1-1; D ambiguous. The CDR3 has 13 residues. In germline, CDR1 is SGDLS, CDR2 YYNGEE. V lost 4 bases, J lost 8 bases, and 15 bases lay in between. CDR3 DNA: TGTGCCAGCAGCTCTGACCCTTTCATAGAAGCTTTCTTT. As protein: CASSSDPFIEAFF.

This clonotype was detected a few times. This rearrangement joins TRBV6-2 or TRBV6-3 to TRBJ2-5; TRBD1 is a possible D gene (7 bases). CDR3 length equals 14 residues. Germline V gene data show CDR1 as MNHEY and CDR2 as SVGEGT. Trimming cost V 4 bases and J 4 bases, with 13 bases left between them. The CDR3 sequence is CASSFQGGRETQYF. The DNA for the CDR3 is TGTGCCAGCAGTTTCCAGGGGGGAAGAGAGACCCAGTACTTC.

The table lists this clonotype with many counts. The chain carries TRBV6-1 and TRBJ2-6; unclear D gene. Germline values: CDR1 MNHNS, CDR2 SASEGT. The CDR3 runs 14 residues. The V and J ends lost 5 bases and 0 bases respectively, with 5 bases between them. CDR3 DNA: TGTGCCAGCAGTCGAGGCTCTGGGGCCAACGTCCTGACTTTC. It is translated as CASSRGSGANVLTF.

The chain couples TRBV20-1 to TRBJ2-3, with 14 bases identical to TRBD2. V dropped 6 bases and J dropped 2; count of bases not matched to a gene: 4. This CDR3 comprises 15 residues. Germline-derived CDR1 and CDR2 are DFQATT and SNEGSKA (reference sequence). The CDR3 DNA reads TGCAGTGCAAAGGGACTAGCGGGGGTCACAGATACGCAGTATTTT. Translation gives CSAKGLAGVTDTQYF.